The 15 T cell receptor beta chains presented below share a single source sample, sequenced in a study of T cells in Graves' hyperthyroidism and ophthalmopathy. The TCR beta CDR3 regions underwent amplification using RNA transcripts as the source. Using the HTBI primer set, a first-round RT-PCR was run on the TCR CDR3. A single record per CDR3 protein comes from TCRdb applying MiXCR to the multiplex PCR reads. The sample consists of roughly 420,000 distinct CDR3 sequences, 15% to 19% of them appearing once. Material for sequencing was blood. These receptors were collected from a woman aged 18-35 years with Graves' hyperthyroidism.

In this sample, this clonotype turned up a few times. V is TRBV9 and J is TRBJ2-5; a possible D gene is TRBD2 (7 bases). The V gene lost 2 bases and the J gene lost 2 bases, with 16 bases spanning the gap. The CDR3 is 16 residues long. CDR1 SGDLS and CDR2 YYNGEE come from the germline V gene. DNA for the CDR3: TGTGCCAGCAGCGTTCAAGGGGGGGGTTCTCAAGAGACCCAGTACTTC. Translation: CASSVQGGGSQETQYF.

This clonotype occurred many times. This chain uses TRBV30 with TRBJ2-7; 8 nucleotides agree with TRBD1. Germline values: CDR1 GTSNPN, CDR2 SVGIG (reference sequence). The ends lost 2 bases at V and 5 bases at J; junction bases unmatched: 2. CDR3 length: 12 amino acids. CDR3 loop: CAWSQGADEQYF. DNA of the CDR3: TGTGCCTGGAGTCAGGGGGCTGACGAGCAGTACTTC.

The V gene is TRBV7-8, the J gene TRBJ2-5; 14 bases line up with TRBD2. The CDR3 is 16 amino acids. CDR1 and CDR2 (germline): SGHVS, FQNEAQ. V trimming: 1 base; J trimming: 7 bases; junction bases outside the gene matches: 5. CDR3 residues: CASSLELGLAGGTQYF. The DNA for the CDR3 is TGTGCCAGCAGCTTAGAACTTGGACTAGCGGGGGGGACCCAGTACTTC. Full variable domain (remainder filled in from reference TRBV7-8 and TRBJ2-5): GAGVSQSPRYKVAKRGQDVALRCDPISGHVSLFWYQQALGQGPEFLTYFQNEAQLDKSGLPSDRFFAERPEGSVSTLKIQRTQQEDSAVYLCASSLELGLAGGTQYFGPGTRLLVL.

This clonotype has at least ten counts. The chain combines TRBV25-1 with TRBJ2-2; D may be TRBD1 (5 bases). V was pared by 2 bases and J by 4 bases, with 11 bases between. Looked up from germline, CDR1 is MGHDK and CDR2 is SYGVNS. The CDR3 contains 15 residues. The CDR3 nucleotides read TGTGCCAGCAGTGAACAGGGCCCAGCCACCGGGGAGCTGTTTTTT. Protein product: CASSEQGPATGELFF.

This clonotype was observed many times. DNA of the CDR3: TGCGCCAGCAGCTTGGAAGGGACAGGGTCAGATACGCAGTATTTT. It is translated as CASSLEGTGSDTQYF. The J gene is TRBJ2-3, the V gene TRBV5-1; TRBD1 aligns across 9 bases. Germline assignment: CDR1 SGHRS and CDR2 YFSETQ. V shed 0 bases and J 4 bases; nucleotides not matched to a gene: 3. The CDR3 runs 15 residues.

This clonotype was recorded at least ten times. This sequence joins TRBV3-1 and TRBJ2-3; either TRBD1 or TRBD2 may supply D (5 bases each). This CDR3 has 14 residues. Germline-derived CDR1 and CDR2 are LGHDT and YNNKEL (reference sequence). CDR3 bases: TGTGCGACCAACCGGGACCCCAGCACAGATACGCAGTATTTT. Protein sequence: CATNRDPSTDTQYF.

This rearrangement joins TRBV9 to TRBJ1-2; D may be TRBD1 (6 bases). V gave up 0 bases and J gave up 4 bases, with 10 bases separating them. This CDR3 has 14 residues. Germline lookup yields CDR1 SGDLS and CDR2 YYNGEE. As DNA, the CDR3 is TGTGCCAGCAGCGTAGAGGGGGAAGGCTATGGCTACACCTTC. Amino acid sequence: CASSVEGEGYGYTF.

At least ten counts were recorded for this clonotype. The chain joins TRBV3-1 to TRBJ2-3, with 8 bases fitting TRBD2. The CDR3 sequence is 15 residues long. Trimming took 4 bases from V and 6 from J; bases not matched to a gene: 9. Germline-derived CDR1 and CDR2 are LGHDT and YNNKEL (reference sequence). In nucleotides, the CDR3 is TGTGCCAGCAGCCGGCTCATAGCGGGAATCGATACGCAGTATTTT. It codes for CASSRLIAGIDTQYF.

This clonotype was recorded many times. V and J are TRBV3-1 and TRBJ2-3, with D tentatively TRBD1 (6 bases). V lost 0 bases and J lost 5, with 15 bases in between. The CDR3 is 16 residues long. Germline CDR1 is LGHDT and CDR2 is YNNKEL (reference sequence). CDR3 loop: CASSQERGQGIDTQYF. CDR3 bases: TGTGCCAGCAGCCAAGAAAGAGGTCAGGGGATAGATACGCAGTATTTT.

This clonotype occurred many times. The chain links TRBV7-2 to TRBJ2-3; 7 bases are shared with TRBD2. The CDR3 covers 14 residues. In germline, CDR1 is SGHTA, CDR2 FQGNSA. With 5 bases clipped from V and 6 bases from J, the junction kept 8 bases outside the gene matches. CDR3: CASSTRLAADTQYF. The CDR3, as DNA: TGTGCCAGCAGCACTCGACTAGCTGCTGATACGCAGTATTTT. Filled out from reference TRBV7-2 and TRBJ2-3, the complete variable domain reads GAGVSQSPSNKVTEKGKDVELRCDPISGHTALYWYRQSLGQGLEFLIYFQGNSAPDKSGLPSDRFSAERTGGSVSTLTIQRTQQEDSAVYLCASSTRLAADTQYFGPGTRLTVL.

This clonotype has only a few counts. The rearrangement joins TRBV12-3 or TRBV12-4 to TRBJ1-1; maybe TRBD1 (6 bases). The V and J ends lost 4 bases and 1 base respectively, with 10 bases between them. The CDR3 is 14 amino acids. The CDR3 region is CASSSPGANTEAFF. The CDR3 DNA follows: TGTGCCAGCAGTTCTCCAGGGGCGAACACTGAAGCTTTCTTT.

This clonotype was found many times. CDR3 residues: CASSPGVSSYNEQFF. The CDR3 bases are TGTGCCAGCAGCCCCGGTGTGAGCTCCTACAATGAGCAGTTCTTC. This chain connects TRBV3-1 to TRBJ2-1; D gene unclear. V was clipped by 4 bases and J by 0 bases, with 10 bases between them. The germline CDR1 and CDR2 sequences are LGHDT and YNNKEL (reference sequence). This CDR3 spans 15 amino acids.

In its sample, this clonotype was seen a few times. This chain uses TRBV6-1 with TRBJ2-2; maybe TRBD2 (5 bases). CDR1 and CDR2 (germline): MNHNS, SASEGT. Trimming removed 5 bases at V and 0 bases at J, with 13 bases between. The CDR3 runs to 16 residues. CDR3: CASSYFPGTNTGELFF. CDR3 DNA sequence: TGTGCCAGCAGTTATTTTCCGGGGACGAACACCGGGGAGCTGTTTTTT.

Remarks on this clonotype: This may arise from a read error, as a much more abundant clone is one base away. The conserved closing phenylalanine or tryptophan is absent in this CDR3, likely reflecting a read error. The rearrangement links TRBV5-1 to TRBJ2-7, with a tentative D call TRBD1 (6 bases). CDR1 SGHRS and CDR2 YFSETQ come from the germline V gene. This CDR3 spans 13 amino acids. The CDR3, as DNA: TGTGCCAGCCACGACCCTGGGACATGGGAGCAGTACCTC. Its protein is CASHDPGTWEQYL.

This clonotype showed up just a few times. V gene TRBV10-1 combines with J gene TRBJ1-3, with D uncertain. The CDR3 spans 16 residues. Germline values: CDR1 WNHNN, CDR2 SYGVQD (reference sequence). The V end was cut by 10 bases, the J end by 0 bases, with 19 bases between. The CDR3 DNA sequence: TGCGCCATCCGAGGGTTCGGGTGTTACTCTGGAAACACCATATATTTT. Amino acid sequence: CAIRGFGCYSGNTIYF.